This TCR beta chain was captured by sequencing in a study of Graves' ophthalmopathy and Graves' hyperthyroidism. Aged 18 to 65, hyperthyroidism patients had been newly diagnosed, with under 2 months' duration. Clinical symptoms, serum thyroxine, TRAb, thyroid ultrasound and orbital computed tomography formed the basis of diagnosis. Per the germline V gene, CDR1 is MNHNS and CDR2 is SASEGT. The V end lost 4 bases, the J end lost 0 bases, and 6 bases lay between the germline ends. This CDR3 region has 13 residues. Amplifying from RNA transcripts, the study obtained TCR beta CDR3 regions. A first-round RT-PCR used HTBI primers, followed by a second-round multiplex PCR. MiXCR, run by TCRdb on the multiplex PCR reads, gives a single entry per CDR3 protein. The sample lists approximately 380,000 distinct CDR3 sequences, around 20% occurring once.

The receptor comes from a woman aged 18-30 years with stable Graves' hyperthyroidism. This sequence joins TRBV6-1 and TRBJ1-1; D is uncertain. The source material was peripheral blood. Here the CDR3 reads CASSAMLNTEAFF. The DNA for the CDR3 is TGTGCCAGCAGTGCGATGCTGAACACTGAAGCTTTCTTT.